This entry lists 5 T cell receptor beta chains sequenced from one sample in a study of cytomegalovirus exposure and HLA in healthy donors. PCR amplification relied on 60 Vbeta primers (plus 13 Jbeta primers). Assay: immunoSEQ multiplex PCR; the TCRdb copy retains only in-frame clones and omits some. The sample contains 200,000 to 300,000 clones, 84% of which appear only once. Source material: PBMCs. The source of these receptors is a woman in her 40s in good health and CMV-seropositive.

This rearrangement joins TRBV28 to TRBJ1-4; no firm D call. This CDR3 spans 14 amino acids. Looked up from germline, CDR1 is MDHEN and CDR2 is SYDVKM. Trimming left V 2 bases short and J 7 bases short, with 11 bases between. The CDR3 DNA sequence: TGTGCCAGCAGTTTAAACACCCTGGTTGAAAAACTGTTTTTT. Its translation: CASSLNTLVEKLFF.

This chain links TRBV4-2 with TRBJ2-5; D gene ambiguous. V was shortened by 0 bases and J by 4 bases, with 6 bases between the two germline ends. Germline V gene data show CDR1 as LGHNA and CDR2 as YNFKEQ. The CDR3 consists of 13 residues. The chain's CDR3 is CASSQDRLETQYF. The CDR3, as DNA: TGTGCCAGCAGCCAAGATCGTCTAGAGACCCAGTACTTC.

The chain combines TRBV5-6 with TRBJ2-1; TRBD2 aligns across 8 bases. The CDR3 is made up of 14 amino acids. Germline V gene sequence: CDR1 SGHDT, CDR2 YYEEEE. Unmatched junction bases numbered 6, after V lost 5 bases and J lost 5 bases. The CDR3 spells CASSRGGLHNEQFF. The CDR3, as DNA: TGTGCCAGCAGTCGGGGGGGACTCCACAATGAGCAGTTCTTC.

The chain carries TRBV28 and TRBJ2-6, with TRBD2 matching over 14 bases. The CDR3 covers 22 residues. Germline trimming cut 5 bases from V and 0 bases from J; bases unmatched to any gene: 15. Germline assignment: CDR1 MDHEN and CDR2 SYDVKM. The CDR3 is CASSPPPFLGLAGGSGANVLTF. CDR3 DNA: TGTGCCAGCAGTCCCCCTCCCTTCTTAGGACTAGCGGGGGGCTCTGGGGCCAACGTCCTGACTTTC.

The rearrangement joins TRBV29-1 to TRBJ2-7; 9 nucleotides match TRBD1. This CDR3 contains 12 residues. Germline assignment: CDR1 SQVTM and CDR2 ANQGSEA. The ends lost 6 bases at V and 9 bases at J; junction bases unmatched: 9. The chain's CDR3 is CSVTGQGKVQYF. The CDR3 DNA reads TGCAGCGTCACTGGACAGGGGAAGGTGCAGTACTTC.